This T cell receptor beta chain came from a study of blood T cell repertoires in COVID-19 (dated by TCRdb to about 2020). Broadly, across the study: Samples from collaborators originated in the United States, Italy and Spain and spanned both the acute and convalescent phases of COVID-19. The prospective study material was composed of cDNA or gDNA derived from T cells, B-cell-depleted T cells, or PBMCs. The dataset comprised deeply sampled blood TCRbeta repertoires from subjects exposed to, actively infected with, or recovered from COVID-19. The repertoires were released in a freely available public database intended as a resource for research on the immune response to SARS-CoV-2. Samples were obtained from the ongoing ImmuneRACE study (first 160 participants) and from about 1,300 subjects provided by 6 global collaborators. A de-identified subject ID, COVID-19 status, age in years and sex were almost always included in the sample metadata. Where available, HLA class I and class II types were obtained from metadata supplied by the sample provider rather than from assay-based typing.

Note on this clone: No antigen is known for it. No per-base quality is available; no much larger clone lies one base away.

The immunoSEQ Assay, a bias-controlled multiplex PCR, was used to amplify TCRbeta CDR3 regions from genomic DNA. Under the source paper's analysis protocol: The number of nucleated cells in each sample was estimated by amplification of reference gene primers within the assay. To quantify the absolute abundance of each unique TCRbeta CDR3 rearrangement, sequence reads were collapsed and filtered. For each sample, productive Simpson clonality was calculated as the square root of Simpson's diversity index over productive rearrangements. TCRdb's version of the immuneACCESS table is confined to in-frame rearrangements and falls short of the full clone set. An unresolved V gene accounts for under half of the shortfall where checked; the remainder is of unknown origin. Clone size and the V and J calls come from that table; the DNA yielded D and trimming. Counted in this sample were some 49,000 clones; around 78% of them appeared once. The top ten constitute about 12% of the sample.

The CDR3 measures 15 amino acids from cysteine to phenylalanine. The entry retains the CDR3 DNA only, 45 bases that are in frame from base 1. Trimming accounts for 4 bases at V and 6 bases at J, while the number of junction bases matched to no gene is 8. CDR1 and CDR2 are read off the germline V gene as SGHDT and YYEEEE. The collaborating institutions used their own protocols to collect whole blood in K2EDTA tubes. For TCRbeta analysis, collaborator samples were shipped as frozen whole blood, as isolated PBMCs, or as DNA extracted from either sample type. Results the study describes overall, beyond this receptor: How much clinical and demographic metadata was included differed by source and by participant, and the metadata was provided uncurated.

The sequence was collected from a human donor in a cohort sampled during active COVID-19. The material sequenced was peripheral blood. In this chain, TRBV5-6 is recombined with TRBJ1-4; 8 bases in the junction line up with TRBD1. The CDR3 region reads CASSPDRGKDEKLFF. DNA sequence: TGTGCCAGCAGCCCTGACAGGGGTAAGGATGAAAAACTGTTTTTT.